What follows are 4 T cell receptor beta chains derived from one specimen sequenced in a study of blood T cell repertoires in COVID-19 (dated by TCRdb to the early 2020s). The library was produced with the immunoSEQ multiplex PCR assay. TCRdb holds this immuneACCESS table with in-frame rearrangements only. Some clones are missing; in checked studies, unresolved V genes explain under half, and the rest has no known cause. The sample profile shows 250,000 to 400,000 clones; 85% to 90% of them were found once. The ten largest clones represent approximately 2.9% of the sample. The sequenced material came from peripheral blood. Receptors originate from a woman aged 25 to 45 with COVID-19, enrolled during active disease.

The V call is TRBV19, the J call TRBJ1-5; the D gene is possibly TRBD1 (5 bases). Per germline, CDR1 LNHDA and CDR2 SQIVND (reference sequence). The CDR3 runs to 12 residues. The V gene lost 8 bases and the J gene lost 9 bases, with 14 bases spanning the gap. Here the CDR3 reads CASRTGEGPQHF. The CDR3 bases are TGTGCCAGTCGCACGGGGGAAGGGCCCCAGCATTTT.

The count of this clone is one. The same CDR3 can be traced to other DNA sequences in this sample. V usage is TRBV6-1 and J usage is TRBJ1-5, with D unclear. The germline gives CDR1 MNHNS, CDR2 SASEGT. The V end lost 3 bases, the J end lost 7 bases, and 4 bases lay between the germline ends. This CDR3 contains 11 residues. CDR3 sequence: CASSEAQPQHF. CDR3 sequence (DNA): TGTGCCAGCAGTGAGGCCCAGCCCCAGCATTTT.

The table lists this clone with a count of one. Germline is not matched at one junction end, which may reflect a read error. Different DNA sequences within this sample yield the same CDR3. The chain employs TRBV7-2 and TRBJ1-3; 9 bases are shared with TRBD1. Germline assignment: CDR1 SGHTA and CDR2 FQGNSA. The CDR3 totals 16 residues. The CDR3 region has the DNA TGTGCTAGCAGCCGCATTGACAGGGGGGCTGGAAACACCATATATTTT. It is translated as CASSRIDRGAGNTIYF.

The CDR3 sequence is CASSPVTGGNSPLHF. The CDR3 nucleotides read TGTGCCAGCTCACCAGTGACAGGGGGCAATTCACCCCTCCACTTT. The chain recombines TRBV18 with TRBJ1-6; 10 positions match TRBD1. The length of the CDR3 is 15 residues. Germline-derived CDR1 and CDR2 are KGHSH and LQKENI. Trimming took 2 bases from V and 7 from J; bases not matched to a gene: 2.